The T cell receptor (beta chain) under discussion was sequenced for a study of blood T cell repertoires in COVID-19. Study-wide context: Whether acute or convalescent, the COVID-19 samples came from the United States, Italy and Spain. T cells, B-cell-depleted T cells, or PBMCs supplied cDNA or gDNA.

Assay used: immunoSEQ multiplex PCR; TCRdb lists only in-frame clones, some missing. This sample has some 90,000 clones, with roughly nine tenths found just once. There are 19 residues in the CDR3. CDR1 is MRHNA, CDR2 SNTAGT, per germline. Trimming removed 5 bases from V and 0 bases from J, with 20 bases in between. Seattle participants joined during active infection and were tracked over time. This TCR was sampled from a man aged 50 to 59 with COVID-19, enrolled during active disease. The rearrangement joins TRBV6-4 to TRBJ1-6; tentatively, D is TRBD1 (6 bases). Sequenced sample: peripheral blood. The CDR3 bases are TGTGCCAGCAGTATTAATTACCGGGACACGAGCTCCTATAATTCACCCCTCCACTTT. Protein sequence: CASSINYRDTSSYNSPLHF.